The rows below give T cell receptor beta chains drawn from one sample of a study of CD8+CD57+ T cells in acquired aplastic anemia. TCRdb fed the reads into MiXCR, producing one record per CDR3 protein. The sample includes approximately 380,000 distinct CDR3 sequences, under 80% of them seen just once. The specimen was sorted CD4+, CD8+, or CD8+CD57+ T cells (not recorded which) from PBMCs. The receptors originated from a human donor in good health, serving as a control. Both conserved end residues are part of each CDR3. A D gene is named only where the DNA matches it firmly. The size of a clone is reported for some rows only, either as once, few or many, or as a class for expanded clones.

DNA	CDR3	size	D	J	V
TGTGCCAGCAGCCCTGGGACGGCTGGCGCGGATACGCAGTATTTT	CASSPGTAGADTQYF	many	.	TRBJ2-3	TRBV7-2
TGTGCCAGCAACCTGGGACAGGGTGCACGCTACACCTTC	CASNLGQGARYTF	.	TRBD1	TRBJ1-2	TRBV7-9
TGTGCCAGCAGCTTAGGTCGGGGAAGAGGGAACACTGAAGCTTTCTTT	CASSLGRGRGNTEAFF	once	.	TRBJ1-1	TRBV7-2
TGCGCCAGCAGTGAGTCAACAGGGATATGGGACTATGGCTACACCTTC	CASSESTGIWDYGYTF	many	.	TRBJ1-2	TRBV10-2
TGTGCTAGTGGCGGTCAGTTCTCTGGAAACACCATATATTTT	CASGGQFSGNTIYF	.	.	TRBJ1-3	TRBV12-5
TGTGCCACTGACCGGGACGGCACAGATACGCAGTATTTT	CATDRDGTDTQYF	.	.	TRBJ2-3	TRBV10-3
TGCAGTGCTAATACAGGGTTAGATGGCTACACCTTC	CSANTGLDGYTF	.	.	TRBJ1-2	TRBV20-1
TGTGCCAGCACCTCCCACGGGGGAACCTACGAGCAGTACTTC	CASTSHGGTYEQYF	few	.	TRBJ2-7	TRBV15
TGTGCCAGCAGCTTAGTACCCATCCCGAACACCGGGGGGCAGGGTGAAGCTTTCTTT	CASSLVPIPNTGGQGEAFF	.	.	TRBJ1-1	TRBV7-2
TGTGCCACCCTAGGACTAGCGGGACAATCAGGGGAGCTGTTTTTT	CATLGLAGQSGELFF	few	TRBD2	TRBJ2-2	TRBV19
TGTGCCAGCAGCTTAGGCGGGAACTCACCCCAGCACTTT	CASSLGGNSPQHF	.	.	TRBJ2-7	TRBV7-2
TGTGCCAGCAGCTGGGACGGGATTAATTCACCCCTCCACTTT	CASSWDGINSPLHF	few	.	TRBJ1-6	TRBV9
TGTGCCAGCAGTGAGACCGGGACAGGGGCTAACTATGGCTACACCTTC	CASSETGTGANYGYTF	.	TRBD1	TRBJ1-2	TRBV25-1
TGCAGCATCAAAGAGCTGTATACTAACTATGGCTACACCTTC	CSIKELYTNYGYTF	.	.	TRBJ1-2	TRBV29-1
TGTGCCAGTACCACTGGGGATACGGGGGGTGGAAACAACATATATTTT	CASTTGDTGGGNNIYF	.	.	TRBJ1-3	TRBV19
TGTGCCAGCAGTTTAGCGGGGCTAGCTGGGCTGATGAGCTTT	CASSLAGLAGLMSF	.	.	TRBJ1-6	TRBV7-2
TGCAGTGCCAAGGATTTGCCTGGAAATAACGAGCAGTACTTC	CSAKDLPGNNEQYF	.	.	TRBJ2-7	TRBV20-1
.	CASSLGTDTQYFGF	.	.	TRBJ1-1	TRBV7-2
TGTGCCAGCAGGTCCGGCTGGCGCCAACACTCTGGGGCCAACGTCCTGACTTTC	CASRSGWRQHSGANVLTF	.	.	TRBJ2-6	TRBV11-2
TGTGCCAGCAGCCGGGTAGCGGGTACTAGTTTCTTT	CASSRVAGTSFF	.	.	TRBJ1-1	TRBV5-1
TGTGCCAGTAGTATAGGGGTGGGGCAATCCTCGTATACCCAGTACTTC	CASSIGVGQSSYTQYF	many	.	TRBJ2-5	TRBV19
TGTGCCAGCAGCCAGAGGACAGGCCCTGTCGGGGATACGCAGTATTTT	CASSQRTGPVGDTQYF	many	TRBD1	TRBJ2-3	TRBV5-8
TGTGCCAGCACCGGGGGGGGGGGCGCCCAGCATTTT	CASTGGGGAQHF	.	.	TRBJ1-5	TRBV7-2
TGTGCCAGCAGTGGCGTCCCAGGGACCTCAACCCCCTATGGCTACACCTTC	CASSGVPGTSTPYGYTF	once	.	TRBJ1-2	TRBV12-3/TRBV12-4
TGCGCCAGCAGCTTGGTCCCAAGGGGTACTGAACCCCTCCACTTT	CASSLVPRGTEPLHF	.	.	TRBJ1-6	TRBV7-9
TGCAGTGCTAGCACAACCCGACTAGTTCAGTACTTC	CSASTTRLVQYF	.	.	TRBJ2-5	TRBV20-1
TGTGCCAGCAGCTTTGAAACTAGACAGGGGCGGTACGAGCAGTACTTC	CASSFETRQGRYEQYF	once	TRBD1	TRBJ2-7	TRBV5-4
TGTGCCAGCAGCAGAGTGGGCAGGCACGCTGAAGCTTTCTTT	CASSRVGRHAEAFF	.	.	TRBJ1-1	TRBV11-2
TGTGCCAGCAGCGTCGGGGCCGCCCGCCCACCCCACCACTACTTC	CASSVGAARPPHHYF	.	.	TRBJ2-7	TRBV7-6